This entry describes one T cell receptor (beta chain). Its antigen is unknown. The data originate from a study of T cell responses to AZD1222 COVID-19 vaccine. Only in-frame clones appear in the TCRdb table, and some are missing; sequencing was by immunoSEQ multiplex PCR. This sample has about 92,000 clones, with roughly nine tenths found just once. V dropped 5 bases and J dropped 1 base, with 14 bases sitting between them. Germline V gives CDR1 MDHEN, CDR2 SYDVKM. The CDR3 contains 15 residues. Study observations and caveats: The donor cohort was predominantly white British with a female majority, and clonal diversity may have been underestimated.

The sample in question was peripheral blood, obtained on day 0 of AZD1222 vaccination. This sequence joins TRBV28 and TRBJ1-2; no clear D. This clonotype was sampled from an adult in good health. The CDR3 coding sequence is TGTGCCAGCAGTCCCGCCCTGGGGTTTAACTATGGCTACACCTTC. Protein sequence: CASSPALGFNYGYTF.